What follows describes a single T cell receptor beta chain. Its antigen is still unknown. Produced via immunoSEQ multiplex PCR; TCRdb's table is partial and in-frame only. The sample holds several thousand clones, about three quarters seen once. The data were obtained in a study of brain metastases from non-small cell lung cancer. Study-level points and caveats: TCR repertoires overlapped largely between brain metastases and matched primaries.

CDR3 length: 13 amino acids. V lost 1 base and J 0 bases, leaving 3 bases between the germline ends. Germline lookup yields CDR1 MDHEN and CDR2 SYDVKM. The chain combines TRBV28 with TRBJ1-1; D unclear. This sequence was found in a donor aged 40 or older with non-small cell lung cancer. Sequencing used primary lung tumor tissue. The CDR3 loop is CASSLLMNTEAFF. The CDR3 nucleotides read TGTGCCAGCAGTTTATTAATGAACACTGAAGCTTTCTTT.